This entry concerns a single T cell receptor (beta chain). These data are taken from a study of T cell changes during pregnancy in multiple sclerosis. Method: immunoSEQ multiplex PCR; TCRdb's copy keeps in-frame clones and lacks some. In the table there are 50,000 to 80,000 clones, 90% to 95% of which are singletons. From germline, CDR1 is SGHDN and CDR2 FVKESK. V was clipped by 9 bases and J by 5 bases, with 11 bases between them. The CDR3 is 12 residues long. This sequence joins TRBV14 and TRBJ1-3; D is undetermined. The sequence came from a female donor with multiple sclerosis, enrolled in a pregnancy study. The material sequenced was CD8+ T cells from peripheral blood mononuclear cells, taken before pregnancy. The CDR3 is CASAGIRNTIYF. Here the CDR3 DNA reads TGTGCCAGTGCCGGGATCCGAAACACCATATATTTT. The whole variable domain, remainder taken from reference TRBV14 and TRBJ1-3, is EAGVTQFPSHSVIEKGQTVTLRCDPISGHDNLYWYRRVMGKEIKFLLHFVKESKQDESGMPNNRFLAERTGGTYSTLKVQPAELEDSGVYFCASAGIRNTIYFGEGSWLTVV.